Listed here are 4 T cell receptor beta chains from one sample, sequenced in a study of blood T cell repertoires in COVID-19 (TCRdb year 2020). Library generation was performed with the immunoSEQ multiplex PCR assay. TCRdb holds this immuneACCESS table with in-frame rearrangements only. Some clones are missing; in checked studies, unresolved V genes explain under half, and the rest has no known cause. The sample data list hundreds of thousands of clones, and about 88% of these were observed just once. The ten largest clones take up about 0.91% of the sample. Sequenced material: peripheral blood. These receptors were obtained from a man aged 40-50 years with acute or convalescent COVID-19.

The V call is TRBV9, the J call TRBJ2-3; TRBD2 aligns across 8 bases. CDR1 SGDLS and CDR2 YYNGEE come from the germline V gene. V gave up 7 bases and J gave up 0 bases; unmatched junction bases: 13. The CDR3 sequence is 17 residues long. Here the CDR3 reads CASGISTGLVSTDTQYF. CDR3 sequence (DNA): TGTGCCAGCGGGATTTCGACGGGACTAGTAAGCACAGATACGCAGTATTTT.

The CDR3 region is CASSYPGQATEAFF. The CDR3 DNA is TGTGCCAGCAGTTACCCAGGACAGGCCACTGAAGCTTTCTTT. V and J are TRBV6-5 and TRBJ1-1, with 7 bases aligning to TRBD1. The CDR3 length is 14 residues. V was pared by 2 bases and J by 4 bases, with 4 bases of the junction left unmatched. From germline, CDR1 is MNHEY and CDR2 SVGAGI.

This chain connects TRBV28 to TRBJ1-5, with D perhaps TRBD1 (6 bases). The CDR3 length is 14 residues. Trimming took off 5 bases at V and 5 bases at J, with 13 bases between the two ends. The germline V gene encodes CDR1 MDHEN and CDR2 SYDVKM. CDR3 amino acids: CASSRPDRYQPQHF. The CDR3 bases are TGTGCCAGCAGTCGTCCCGACAGGTATCAGCCCCAGCATTTT.

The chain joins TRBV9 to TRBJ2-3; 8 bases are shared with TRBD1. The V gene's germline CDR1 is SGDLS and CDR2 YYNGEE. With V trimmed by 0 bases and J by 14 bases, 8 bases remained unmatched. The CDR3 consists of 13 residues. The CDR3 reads CASSVGERTGWYF. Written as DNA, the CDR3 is TGTGCCAGCAGCGTAGGTGAGAGGACAGGGTGGTATTTT.